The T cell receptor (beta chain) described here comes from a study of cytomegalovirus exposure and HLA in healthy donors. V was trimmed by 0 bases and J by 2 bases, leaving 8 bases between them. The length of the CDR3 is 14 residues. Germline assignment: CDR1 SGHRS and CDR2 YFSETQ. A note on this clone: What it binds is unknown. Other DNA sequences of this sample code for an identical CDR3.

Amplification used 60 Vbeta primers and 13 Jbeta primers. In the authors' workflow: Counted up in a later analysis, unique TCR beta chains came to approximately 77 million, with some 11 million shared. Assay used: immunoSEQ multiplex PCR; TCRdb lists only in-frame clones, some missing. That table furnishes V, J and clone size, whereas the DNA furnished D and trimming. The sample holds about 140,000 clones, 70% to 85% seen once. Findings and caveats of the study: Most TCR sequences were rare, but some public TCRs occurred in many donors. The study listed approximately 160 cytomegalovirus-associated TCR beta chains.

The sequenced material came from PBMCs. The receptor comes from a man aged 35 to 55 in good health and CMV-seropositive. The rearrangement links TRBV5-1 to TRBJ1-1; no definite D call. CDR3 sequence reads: CASSLVSGNTEAFF. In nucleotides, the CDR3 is TGCGCCAGCAGCTTGGTTTCGGGAAACACTGAAGCTTTCTTT. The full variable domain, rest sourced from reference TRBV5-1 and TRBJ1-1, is KAGVTQTPRYLIKTRGQQVTLSCSPISGHRSVSWYQQTPGQGLQFLFEYFSETQRNKGNFPGRFSGRQFSNSRSEMNVSTLELGDSALYLCASSLVSGNTEAFFGQGTRLTVV.